A single sample is the source of the 19 T cell receptor beta chains below, sequenced in a study of cytomegalovirus exposure and HLA in healthy donors. The PCR had 60 Vbeta and 13 Jbeta primers. Some clones are missing from TCRdb's copy, which holds only in-frame ones; the method was immunoSEQ multiplex PCR. Of roughly 190,000 clones in the sample, approximately 85% are singletons; the top ten hold about 1.8%. The sequenced material came from PBMCs. The receptors come from a young man in good health and CMV-seronegative.

The chain joins TRBV10-3 to TRBJ2-1; D possibly corresponds to TRBD2 (5 bases). This CDR3 contains 13 residues. Trimming took off 6 bases at V and 4 bases at J, with 10 bases between the two ends. Germline V CDR1 and CDR2: ENHRY, SYGVKD. In nucleotides, the CDR3 is TGTGCCATCAGGGGGAGCCAGTACAATGAGCAGTTCTTC. This encodes CAIRGSQYNEQFF.

The chain combines TRBV7-9 with TRBJ1-1; weak D call: TRBD1 (5 bases). V lost 5 bases and J 3 bases, leaving 13 bases between the germline ends. The CDR3 spans 14 residues. The germline gives CDR1 SEHNR, CDR2 FQNEAQ (reference sequence). In nucleotides, the CDR3 is TGTGCCAGCAGCGTCTCTAGGGGATACACTGAAGCTTTCTTT. Protein: CASSVSRGYTEAFF.

Only a few counts were recorded for this clone. This chain joins TRBV19 and TRBJ2-7; 7 positions agree with TRBD2. The CDR3 has 14 amino acids. V was pared by 4 bases and J by 2 bases, with 5 bases of the junction left unmatched. In germline, CDR1 is LNHDA, CDR2 SQIVND (reference sequence). The CDR3, as DNA: TGTGCCAGTAGTAGCGGGAGATTCGCCTACGAGCAGTACTTC. As protein: CASSSGRFAYEQYF.

A few counts support this clone. The rearrangement links TRBV9 to TRBJ2-3; D is uncertain. Germline V gene sequence: CDR1 SGDLS, CDR2 YYNGEE. The ends were cut back, 0 bases at V and 2 bases at J, with 7 bases in the middle. The CDR3 has 14 residues. The CDR3 sequence is CASSVDQYTDTQYF. Written as DNA, the CDR3 is TGTGCCAGCAGCGTAGACCAGTACACAGATACGCAGTATTTT.

The J gene is TRBJ2-1, the V gene TRBV6-5; D remains unclear. The CDR3 is 11 residues long. From germline, CDR1 is MNHEY and CDR2 SVGAGI. Trimming left V 6 bases short and J 7 bases short, with 7 bases between. The CDR3 protein is CASSFRNEQFF. CDR3 coding DNA: TGTGCCAGCAGCTTCAGAAATGAGCAGTTCTTC.

The chain has TRBV7-2 and TRBJ2-7; D is undetermined. Germline assignment: CDR1 SGHTA and CDR2 FQGNSA. Trimming cost V 2 bases and J 0 bases, with 23 bases left between them. There are 19 residues in the CDR3. The CDR3 sequence is CASSLYRGFSSANSYEQYF. CDR3 sequence (DNA): TGTGCCAGCAGCTTATATAGAGGTTTCTCGTCCGCGAACTCCTACGAGCAGTACTTC.

To note about this clone: Other DNA sequences in this specimen translate into the identical CDR3. The chain combines TRBV12-5 with TRBJ1-1; 10 positions match TRBD1. The germline V gene has CDR1 LGHNT and CDR2 FRNRAP. The trim removed 7 bases at V and 2 bases at J, leaving 4 bases unmatched. This CDR3 is built from 14 residues. CDR3 sequence: CASEKTGGNTEAFF. DNA of the CDR3: TGTGCTAGTGAAAAGACAGGGGGCAACACTGAAGCTTTCTTT.

The genes are TRBV4-1 and TRBJ2-7; tentatively, D is TRBD1 (6 bases). The CDR3 spans 15 residues. Germline CDR1 MGHRA, CDR2 YSYEKL. Between the trimmed V and J ends, which lost 0 bases and 3 bases, there was a span of 12 bases. The CDR3 DNA reads TGCGCCAGCAGCCAAGATGCCAGGGGCGGCTACGAGCAGTACTTC. This encodes CASSQDARGGYEQYF.

The V and J genes are TRBV4-3 and TRBJ2-3; perhaps TRBD2 as D (6 bases). There are 17 residues in the CDR3. V gave up 0 bases and J gave up 1 base, with 14 bases separating them. Germline CDR1 is LGHNA and CDR2 is YSLEER. Here the CDR3 reads CASSQDLGGRRTDTQYF. CDR3 nucleotides: TGCGCCAGCAGCCAAGATCTGGGGGGTAGACGCACAGATACGCAGTATTTT.

The rearrangement joins TRBV5-1 to TRBJ1-4; D might be TRBD1 (6 bases). Trimming removed 0 bases from V and 6 bases from J, with 9 bases in between. The CDR3 has 14 amino acids. Germline loops: CDR1 SGHRS, CDR2 YFSETQ. CDR3 loop: CASSLDRADEKLFF. CDR3 DNA sequence: TGCGCCAGCAGCTTGGACAGGGCCGATGAAAAACTGTTTTTT.

Here the CDR3 DNA reads TGTGCCAGCAGTTTATCCTATAGTGTACCCGAGCAGTACTTC. Translated, it gives CASSLSYSVPEQYF. The rearrangement uses TRBV27 and TRBJ2-7; D unresolved. V was cut by 0 bases and J by 6 bases, with 12 bases left in between. This CDR3 has 14 residues. In germline, CDR1 is MNHEY, CDR2 SMNVEV (reference sequence).

The chain has TRBV2 and TRBJ1-2; perhaps TRBD1 as D (6 bases). The V gene lost 1 base and the J gene lost 4 bases, with 10 bases spanning the gap. The CDR3 is 14 amino acids. Germline lookup yields CDR1 SNHLY and CDR2 FYNNEI. The CDR3 is CASSEGRGVYGYTF. The CDR3 DNA reads TGTGCCAGCAGTGAAGGCAGGGGAGTCTATGGCTACACCTTC.

The CDR3 DNA sequence: TGTGCCAGCAGCCAGGAAGGGACAGGGGATTACGGTGGCTACACCTTC. Translated, it gives CASSQEGTGDYGGYTF. The rearrangement joins TRBV5-4 to TRBJ1-2; TRBD1 matches 10 bases. The germline CDR1 and CDR2 sequences are SGHNT and YYREEE (reference sequence). With 4 bases clipped from V and 7 bases from J, the junction kept 13 bases outside the gene matches. The CDR3 has 16 residues.

Worth noting for this clone: The junction departs from the called germline gene at one end, perhaps through a read error. Other DNA sequences within the sample encode an identical CDR3. The gene calls are TRBV27 and TRBJ1-1, with TRBD1 matching 8 bases. Looked up from germline, CDR1 is MNHEY and CDR2 is SMNVEV (reference sequence). The CDR3 runs 14 residues. The DNA for the CDR3 is TGTGCCAGCAGCTCCCCGACAGGGGTCACTGAATCTTTCTTT. Translating gives CASSSPTGVTESFF.

The chain recombines TRBV30 with TRBJ2-7; tentative D call: TRBD1 (6 bases). This CDR3 contains 13 residues. V lost 3 bases to trimming and J lost 0 bases, with 9 bases between them. The V gene's germline CDR1 is GTSNPN and CDR2 SVGIG (reference sequence). As DNA, the CDR3 is TGTGCCTGGAGGACAGGAGACTCCTACGAGCAGTACTTC. The encoded protein is CAWRTGDSYEQYF.

The chain combines TRBV5-1 with TRBJ2-1, with TRBD1 identical over 8 bases. Germline lookup yields CDR1 SGHRS and CDR2 YFSETQ. The length of the CDR3 is 17 residues. The V and J ends lost 6 bases and 0 bases, in that order; junction bases with no gene match: 11. The CDR3 region has the DNA TGCGCCAGCATGGGTTCAGGGGGCCTCTTCTCCTACAATGAGCAGTTCTTC. Protein: CASMGSGGLFSYNEQFF. Supplemented by reference TRBV5-1 and TRBJ2-1, the full variable domain reads KAGVTQTPRYLIKTRGQQVTLSCSPISGHRSVSWYQQTPGQGLQFLFEYFSETQRNKGNFPGRFSGRQFSNSRSEMNVSTLELGDSALYLCASMGSGGLFSYNEQFFGPGTRLTVL.

V usage is TRBV2 and J usage is TRBJ2-5; D remains ambiguous. Gene TRBJ2-7 matches the end of the DNA better, so the J call may be wrong. CDR1 is SNHLY and CDR2 is FYNNEI in the germline V gene. The CDR3 consists of 15 residues. The CDR3 protein is CASSEFFERAYEQYF. CDR3 in DNA: TGTGCCAGCAGTGAGTTTTTCGAGCGCGCCTACGAGCAGTACTTC.

This clone was seen once. The chain has TRBV27 and TRBJ1-1; perhaps TRBD1 as D (6 bases). CDR1 is MNHEY and CDR2 is SMNVEV in the germline V gene (reference sequence). V dropped 5 bases and J dropped 5 bases, with 15 bases sitting between them. The CDR3 sequence is 14 residues long. CDR3: CASSQKAGQTEAFF. Written as DNA, the CDR3 is TGTGCCAGCAGTCAAAAAGCAGGACAGACTGAAGCTTTCTTT.

This sequence joins TRBV4-3 and TRBJ2-1; 8 bases map to TRBD2. With 6 bases clipped from V and 6 bases from J, the junction kept 10 bases outside the gene matches. The CDR3 has 15 residues. The germline CDR1 and CDR2 sequences are LGHNA and YSLEER. The CDR3 sequence is CASRIGLAARNEQFF. CDR3 bases: TGCGCCAGCAGGATAGGACTAGCCGCTCGCAATGAGCAGTTCTTC.